Listed below are T cell receptor beta chains from one sample, sequenced in a study of T cell responses to AZD1222 COVID-19 vaccine. The method was immunoSEQ multiplex PCR; TCRdb's version includes in-frame clones alone and lacks a portion of them. In the table there are some 130,000 clones, 90% of which are singletons. This sample comprised peripheral blood, obtained on day 0 of AZD1222 vaccination. These TCRs come from an adult in good health. Each CDR3 is given with its conserved first and last residue. The order of the fields is J gene, CDR3 length, clone size, V gene, D gene, CDR3 protein, CDR3 DNA. D genes are given only for firm matches. Some rows have no size entry. The others give once, few or many, or a class for an expanded clone.

J gene: TRBJ2-1
CDR3 length: 17
clone size: NA
V gene: TRBV4-3
D gene: TRBD2
CDR3 protein: CASSQDLAGVSYNEQFF
CDR3 DNA: TGCGCCAGCAGCCAAGATCTAGCGGGGGTCTCCTACAATGAGCAGTTCTTC

J gene: TRBJ2-5
CDR3 length: 17
clone size: NA
V gene: TRBV4-2
D gene: TRBD2
CDR3 protein: CASSPTLAGRYQETQYF
CDR3 DNA: TGTGCCAGCAGCCCCACCCTAGCGGGGAGGTACCAAGAGACCCAGTACTTC

J gene: TRBJ1-4
CDR3 length: 12
clone size: NA
V gene: TRBV30
D gene: NA
CDR3 protein: CACQTLAEKLFF
CDR3 DNA: TGTGCCTGCCAAACTTTGGCCGAAAAACTGTTTTTT

J gene: TRBJ2-5
CDR3 length: 11
clone size: NA
V gene: TRBV6-2/TRBV6-3
D gene: NA
CDR3 protein: CASSPPGTQYF
CDR3 DNA: TGTGCCAGCAGCCCCCCAGGTACCCAGTACTTC

J gene: TRBJ2-3
CDR3 length: 13
clone size: NA
V gene: TRBV12-3/TRBV12-4
D gene: TRBD2
CDR3 protein: CASNRGGTDTQYF
CDR3 DNA: TGTGCCAGCAATCGGGGGGGCACAGATACGCAGTATTTT

J gene: TRBJ2-3
CDR3 length: 18
clone size: NA
V gene: TRBV6-2/TRBV6-3
D gene: TRBD2
CDR3 protein: CASSYSGGGPRSTDTQYF
CDR3 DNA: TGTGCCAGCAGTTACTCAGGCGGGGGGCCGAGGTCCACAGATACGCAGTATTTT

J gene: TRBJ1-6
CDR3 length: 15
clone size: NA
V gene: TRBV11-2
D gene: NA
CDR3 protein: CASSATGTRTTPLHF
CDR3 DNA: TGTGCCAGCAGCGCAACCGGGACACGGACAACGCCCCTCCACTTT

J gene: TRBJ2-5
CDR3 length: 15
clone size: once
V gene: TRBV5-1
D gene: NA
CDR3 protein: CASSLSSGRQETQYF
CDR3 DNA: TGCGCCAGCAGCTTGTCCAGTGGGCGCCAAGAGACCCAGTACTTC

J gene: TRBJ1-6
CDR3 length: 18
clone size: NA
V gene: TRBV24-1
D gene: NA
CDR3 protein: CATSAPFSGSSYNSPLHF
CDR3 DNA: TGTGCCACCAGTGCCCCCTTTTCAGGGAGCTCCTATAATTCACCCCTCCACTTT

J gene: TRBJ1-2
CDR3 length: 11
clone size: NA
V gene: TRBV28
D gene: NA
CDR3 protein: CASTSNVGYTF
CDR3 DNA: TGTGCCAGCACCTCCAACGTAGGCTACACCTTC

J gene: TRBJ1-2
CDR3 length: 13
clone size: NA
V gene: TRBV27
D gene: NA
CDR3 protein: CASSFHRAEGYTF
CDR3 DNA: TGTGCCAGCAGTTTTCACAGGGCGGAAGGCTACACCTTC

J gene: TRBJ2-1
CDR3 length: 14
clone size: once
V gene: TRBV12-5
D gene: TRBD2
CDR3 protein: CASGQGLALDEQFF
CDR3 DNA: TGTGCTAGTGGTCAGGGACTAGCTCTCGATGAGCAGTTCTTC

J gene: TRBJ2-7
CDR3 length: 13
clone size: NA
V gene: TRBV12-3/TRBV12-4
D gene: NA
CDR3 protein: CASSLGDSYEQYF
CDR3 DNA: TGTGCCAGCAGTTTAGGGGATTCCTACGAGCAGTACTTC

J gene: TRBJ1-4
CDR3 length: 11
clone size: NA
V gene: TRBV28
D gene: NA
CDR3 protein: CASSFLGGLFF
CDR3 DNA: TGTGCCAGCAGTTTTTTAGGGGGACTGTTTTTT

J gene: TRBJ2-5
CDR3 length: 13
clone size: NA
V gene: TRBV27
D gene: TRBD1
CDR3 protein: CASSYTGEETQYF
CDR3 DNA: TGTGCCAGCAGTTATACAGGGGAAGAGACCCAGTACTTC

J gene: TRBJ1-6
CDR3 length: 15
clone size: NA
V gene: TRBV28
D gene: TRBD1
CDR3 protein: CASSLYDRGDSPLHF
CDR3 DNA: TGTGCCAGCAGTTTGTACGACAGGGGGGATTCACCCCTCCACTTT

J gene: TRBJ1-3
CDR3 length: 17
clone size: NA
V gene: TRBV19
D gene: NA
CDR3 protein: CASSTFLTGRSGNTIYF
CDR3 DNA: TGTGCCAGTAGTACCTTTCTGACAGGCCGCTCTGGAAACACCATATATTTT

J gene: TRBJ1-5
CDR3 length: 15
clone size: NA
V gene: TRBV6-1
D gene: NA
CDR3 protein: CASSEGRVSNQPQHF
CDR3 DNA: TGTGCCAGCAGTGAGGGCCGAGTTAGCAATCAGCCCCAGCATTTT

J gene: TRBJ1-4
CDR3 length: 15
clone size: NA
V gene: TRBV5-4
D gene: TRBD1
CDR3 protein: CASSLTTGGREKLLF
CDR3 DNA: TGTGCCAGCAGCTTGACAACAGGGGGCAGAGAAAAACTGCTTTTT

J gene: TRBJ2-5
CDR3 length: 16
clone size: NA
V gene: TRBV3-1/TRBV3-2
D gene: NA
CDR3 protein: CASSQDWPGYQETQYF
CDR3 DNA: TGTGCCAGCAGCCAAGATTGGCCAGGTTACCAAGAGACCCAGTACTTC

J gene: TRBJ1-5
CDR3 length: 14
clone size: NA
V gene: TRBV30
D gene: NA
CDR3 protein: CAWSEAFLNQPQHF
CDR3 DNA: TGTGCCTGGAGTGAGGCCTTCCTGAATCAGCCCCAGCATTTT

J gene: TRBJ2-1
CDR3 length: 11
clone size: NA
V gene: TRBV5-1
D gene: NA
CDR3 protein: CASSLGIVQFF
CDR3 DNA: TGCGCCAGCAGCTTAGGGATCGTCCAGTTCTTC

J gene: TRBJ1-2
CDR3 length: 14
clone size: NA
V gene: TRBV14
D gene: NA
CDR3 protein: CASSQRDRHYGYTF
CDR3 DNA: TGTGCCAGCAGCCAACGAGACAGGCACTATGGCTACACCTTC

J gene: TRBJ2-2
CDR3 length: 17
clone size: NA
V gene: TRBV29-1
D gene: TRBD1
CDR3 protein: CSVEGTGGGLWTGELFF
CDR3 DNA: TGCAGCGTTGAGGGGACAGGGGGCGGTTTGTGGACCGGGGAGCTGTTTTTT

J gene: TRBJ1-2
CDR3 length: 15
clone size: NA
V gene: TRBV7-6
D gene: NA
CDR3 protein: CASSLALGDPYGYTF
CDR3 DNA: TGTGCCAGCAGCTTAGCGCTTGGAGATCCCTATGGCTACACCTTC

J gene: TRBJ1-5
CDR3 length: 11
clone size: NA
V gene: TRBV28
D gene: NA
CDR3 protein: CASSSYQPQHF
CDR3 DNA: TGTGCCAGCAGCTCCTATCAGCCCCAGCATTTT

J gene: TRBJ2-5
CDR3 length: 14
clone size: NA
V gene: TRBV20-1
D gene: TRBD2
CDR3 protein: CSASAIAGGGTQYF
CDR3 DNA: TGCAGTGCTAGTGCAATAGCGGGGGGCGGGACCCAGTACTTC

J gene: TRBJ1-6
CDR3 length: 8
clone size: NA
V gene: TRBV12-5
D gene: NA
CDR3 protein: CASGPLHF
CDR3 DNA: TGTGCTAGTGGACCCCTCCACTTT

J gene: TRBJ2-1
CDR3 length: 13
clone size: NA
V gene: TRBV3-1/TRBV3-2
D gene: TRBD1
CDR3 protein: CASSWGTVGEQFF
CDR3 DNA: TGTGCCAGCAGCTGGGGGACAGTGGGTGAGCAGTTCTTC

J gene: TRBJ1-1
CDR3 length: 13
clone size: NA
V gene: TRBV6-5
D gene: NA
CDR3 protein: CASSQHENTEAFF
CDR3 DNA: TGTGCCAGCAGCCAACATGAAAACACTGAAGCTTTCTTT

J gene: TRBJ2-7
CDR3 length: 13
clone size: once
V gene: TRBV27
D gene: TRBD1
CDR3 protein: CASSTGQPHEQYF
CDR3 DNA: TGTGCCAGCAGTACGGGACAGCCCCACGAGCAGTACTTC

J gene: TRBJ1-5
CDR3 length: 13
clone size: NA
V gene: TRBV12-3/TRBV12-4
D gene: NA
CDR3 protein: CASKEQGNQPQHF
CDR3 DNA: TGTGCCAGCAAGGAACAGGGCAATCAGCCCCAGCATTTT

J gene: TRBJ2-7
CDR3 length: 14
clone size: NA
V gene: TRBV28
D gene: NA
CDR3 protein: CASSLSGGTYEQYF
CDR3 DNA: TGTGCCAGCAGTTTATCCGGCGGAACCTACGAGCAGTACTTC

J gene: TRBJ2-1
CDR3 length: 14
clone size: NA
V gene: TRBV29-1
D gene: NA
CDR3 protein: CSVRGADSYNEQFF
CDR3 DNA: TGCAGCGTCAGGGGCGCGGACTCCTACAATGAGCAGTTCTTC

J gene: TRBJ1-5
CDR3 length: 14
clone size: many
V gene: TRBV19
D gene: NA
CDR3 protein: CASSEQGGHQPQHF
CDR3 DNA: TGTGCCAGTAGTGAACAGGGAGGGCATCAGCCCCAGCATTTT

J gene: TRBJ1-6
CDR3 length: 13
clone size: NA
V gene: TRBV30
D gene: TRBD1
CDR3 protein: CAWTGTANSPLHF
CDR3 DNA: TGTGCCTGGACCGGGACAGCCAATTCACCCCTCCACTTT

J gene: TRBJ1-6
CDR3 length: 13
clone size: NA
V gene: TRBV18
D gene: NA
CDR3 protein: CASSRTGESPLHF
CDR3 DNA: TGTGCCAGCTCCCGCACGGGGGAATCACCCCTCCACTTT